This T cell receptor (beta chain) was found in a study of T cell responses to AZD1222 COVID-19 vaccine. Libraries were prepared by immunoSEQ multiplex PCR; TCRdb keeps only in-frame clonotypes and omits some of them. The table lists 110,000 to 150,000 clones, roughly 90% of them singletons, with under 4% in the top ten. CDR1 is MGHRA and CDR2 is YSYEKL in the germline V gene. V was trimmed by 1 base and J by 6 bases, leaving 9 bases between them. The CDR3 covers 13 residues. The TCR comes from an adult in good health. The rearrangement links TRBV4-1 to TRBJ1-2; perhaps TRBD1 as D (5 bases). The source was peripheral blood, collected on day 0 of AZD1222 vaccination. The CDR3 DNA reads as TGCGCCAGCAGCCAAGTTGCGGGGGATGGCTACACCTTC. This gives the protein CASSQVAGDGYTF.